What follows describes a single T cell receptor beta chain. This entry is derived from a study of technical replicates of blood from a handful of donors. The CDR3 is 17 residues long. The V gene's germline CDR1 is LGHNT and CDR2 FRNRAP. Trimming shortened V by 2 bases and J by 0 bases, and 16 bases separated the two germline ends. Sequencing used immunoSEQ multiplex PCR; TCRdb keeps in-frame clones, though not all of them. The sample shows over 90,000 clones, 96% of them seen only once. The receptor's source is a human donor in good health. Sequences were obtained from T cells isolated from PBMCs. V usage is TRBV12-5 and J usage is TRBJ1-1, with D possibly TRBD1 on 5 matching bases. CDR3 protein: CASGLPLDGAMNTEAFF. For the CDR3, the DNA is TGTGCTAGTGGTTTGCCCCTTGATGGGGCGATGAACACTGAAGCTTTCTTT.